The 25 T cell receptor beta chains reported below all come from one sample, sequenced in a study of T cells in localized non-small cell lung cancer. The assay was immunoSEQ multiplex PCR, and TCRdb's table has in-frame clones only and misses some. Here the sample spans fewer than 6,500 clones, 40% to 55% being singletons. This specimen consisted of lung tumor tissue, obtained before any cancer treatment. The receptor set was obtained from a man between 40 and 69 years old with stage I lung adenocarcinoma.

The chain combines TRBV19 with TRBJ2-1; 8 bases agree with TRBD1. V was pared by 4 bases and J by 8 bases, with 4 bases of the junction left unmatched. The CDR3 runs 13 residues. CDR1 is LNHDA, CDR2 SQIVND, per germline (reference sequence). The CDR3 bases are TGTGCCAGTAGTACAGGGGGCAGCTATGAGCAGTTCTTC. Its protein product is CASSTGGSYEQFF.

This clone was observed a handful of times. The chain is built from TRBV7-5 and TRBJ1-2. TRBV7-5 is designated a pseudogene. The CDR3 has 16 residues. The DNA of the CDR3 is TGTGCCAGCAGCTACACATCGGCCGCTACTGTCTATGGCTACACCTTC. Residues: CASSYTSAATVYGYTF.

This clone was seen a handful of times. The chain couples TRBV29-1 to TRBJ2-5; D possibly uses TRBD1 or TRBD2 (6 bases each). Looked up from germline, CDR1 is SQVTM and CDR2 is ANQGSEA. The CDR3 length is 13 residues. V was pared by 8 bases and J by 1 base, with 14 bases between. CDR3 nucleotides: TGCAGCCTCATTTCGGGGGCCCAAGAGACCCAGTACTTC. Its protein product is CSLISGAQETQYF. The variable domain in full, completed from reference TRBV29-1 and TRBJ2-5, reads SAVISQKPSRDICQRGTSLTIQCQVDSQVTMMFWYRQQPGQSLTLIATANQGSEATYESGFVIDKFPISRPNLTFSTLTVSNMSPEDSSIYLCSLISGAQETQYFGPGTRLLVL.

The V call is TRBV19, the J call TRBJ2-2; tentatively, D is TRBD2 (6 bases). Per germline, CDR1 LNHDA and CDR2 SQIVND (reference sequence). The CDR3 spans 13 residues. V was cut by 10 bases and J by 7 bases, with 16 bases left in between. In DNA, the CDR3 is TGTGCCATTGCACGGGGGAGAGGCGGGGAGCTGTTTTTT. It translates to CAIARGRGGELFF.

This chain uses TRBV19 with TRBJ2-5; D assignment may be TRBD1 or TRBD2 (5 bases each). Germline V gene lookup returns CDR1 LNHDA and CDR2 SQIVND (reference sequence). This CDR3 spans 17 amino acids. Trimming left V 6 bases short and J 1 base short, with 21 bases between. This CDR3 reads CASSWDLGDGVQETQYF. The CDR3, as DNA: TGTGCCAGTAGCTGGGACCTCGGGGACGGCGTCCAAGAGACCCAGTACTTC.

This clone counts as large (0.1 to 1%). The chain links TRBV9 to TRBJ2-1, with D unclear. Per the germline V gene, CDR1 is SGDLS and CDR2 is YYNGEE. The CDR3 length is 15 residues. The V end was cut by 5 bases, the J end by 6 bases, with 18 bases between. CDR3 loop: CASSDLELKGNEQFF. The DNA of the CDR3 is TGTGCCAGCAGTGATTTGGAGCTAAAGGGCAATGAGCAGTTCTTC.

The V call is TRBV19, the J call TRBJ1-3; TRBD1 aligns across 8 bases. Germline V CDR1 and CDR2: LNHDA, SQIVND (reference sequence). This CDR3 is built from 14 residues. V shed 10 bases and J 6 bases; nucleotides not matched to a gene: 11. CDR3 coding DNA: TGTGCCACCAGTTTTCAGGGGGCAATAAACACCATATATTTT. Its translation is CATSFQGAINTIYF. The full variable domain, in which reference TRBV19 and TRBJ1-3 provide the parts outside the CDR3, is DGGITQSPKYLFRKEGQNVTLSCEQNLNHDAMYWYRQDPGQGLRLIYYSQIVNDFQKGDIAEGYSVSREKKESFPLTVTSAQKNPTAFYLCATSFQGAINTIYFGEGSWLTVV.

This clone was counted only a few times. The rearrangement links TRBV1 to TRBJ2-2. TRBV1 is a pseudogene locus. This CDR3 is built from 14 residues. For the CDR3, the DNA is TGCGCCAGCAGCCAGGGAAGAAACACCGGGGAGCTGTTTTTT. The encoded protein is CASSQGRNTGELFF.

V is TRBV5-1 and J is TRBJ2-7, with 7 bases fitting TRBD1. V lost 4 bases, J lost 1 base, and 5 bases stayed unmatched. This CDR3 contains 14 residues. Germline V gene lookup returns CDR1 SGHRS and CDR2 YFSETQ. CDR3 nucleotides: TGCGCCAGCAGCGAGTCGACAGGGTCCTACGAGCAGTACTTC. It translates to CASSESTGSYEQYF. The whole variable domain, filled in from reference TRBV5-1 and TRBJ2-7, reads KAGVTQTPRYLIKTRGQQVTLSCSPISGHRSVSWYQQTPGQGLQFLFEYFSETQRNKGNFPGRFSGRQFSNSRSEMNVSTLELGDSALYLCASSESTGSYEQYFGPGTRLTVT.

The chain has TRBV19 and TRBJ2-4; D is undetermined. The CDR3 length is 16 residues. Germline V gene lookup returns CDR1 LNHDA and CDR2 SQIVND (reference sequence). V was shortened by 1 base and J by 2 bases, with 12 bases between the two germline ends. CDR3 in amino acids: CASSIAGGLSKNIQYF. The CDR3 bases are TGTGCCAGTAGTATAGCTGGTGGTCTGTCCAAAAACATTCAGTACTTC. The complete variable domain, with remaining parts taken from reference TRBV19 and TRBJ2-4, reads DGGITQSPKYLFRKEGQNVTLSCEQNLNHDAMYWYRQDPGQGLRLIYYSQIVNDFQKGDIAEGYSVSREKKESFPLTVTSAQKNPTAFYLCASSIAGGLSKNIQYFGAGTRLSVL.

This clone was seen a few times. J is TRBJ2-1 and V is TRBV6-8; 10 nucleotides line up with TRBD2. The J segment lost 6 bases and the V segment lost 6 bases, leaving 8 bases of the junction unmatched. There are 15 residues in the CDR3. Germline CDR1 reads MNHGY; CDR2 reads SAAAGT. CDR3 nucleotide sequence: TGTGCCAGCAGCCCTCTAGCGGGGGAGAGCAATGAGCAGTTCTTC. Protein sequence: CASSPLAGESNEQFF.

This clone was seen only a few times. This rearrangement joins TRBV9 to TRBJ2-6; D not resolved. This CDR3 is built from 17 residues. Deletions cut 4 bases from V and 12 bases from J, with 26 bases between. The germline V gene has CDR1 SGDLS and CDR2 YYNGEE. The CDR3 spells CASSPYSPAFAKGVLTF. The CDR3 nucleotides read TGTGCCAGCAGCCCATACTCGCCGGCCTTCGCCAAAGGCGTCCTGACTTTC.

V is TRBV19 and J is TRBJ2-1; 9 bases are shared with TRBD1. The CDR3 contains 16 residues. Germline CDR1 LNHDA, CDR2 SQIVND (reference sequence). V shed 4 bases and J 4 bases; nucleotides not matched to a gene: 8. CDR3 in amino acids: CASSTQGARVYNEQFF. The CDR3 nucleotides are TGTGCCAGTAGTACACAGGGGGCGAGAGTATACAATGAGCAGTTCTTC.

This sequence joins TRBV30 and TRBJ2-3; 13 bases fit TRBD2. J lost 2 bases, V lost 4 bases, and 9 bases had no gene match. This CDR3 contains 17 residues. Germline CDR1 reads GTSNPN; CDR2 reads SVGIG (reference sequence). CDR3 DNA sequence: TGTGCCTGGACCAGGGGGGGACTAGCGGGGTTCACAGATACGCAGTATTTT. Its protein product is CAWTRGGLAGFTDTQYF.

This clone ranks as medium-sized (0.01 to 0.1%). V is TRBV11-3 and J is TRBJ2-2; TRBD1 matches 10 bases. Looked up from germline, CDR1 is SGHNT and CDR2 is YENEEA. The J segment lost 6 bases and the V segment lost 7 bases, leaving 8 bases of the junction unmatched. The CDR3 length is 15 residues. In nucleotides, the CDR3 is TGTGCCAGCACCCAGACAGGGGGCGCCTCCGGGGAGCTGTTTTTT. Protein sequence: CASTQTGGASGELFF.

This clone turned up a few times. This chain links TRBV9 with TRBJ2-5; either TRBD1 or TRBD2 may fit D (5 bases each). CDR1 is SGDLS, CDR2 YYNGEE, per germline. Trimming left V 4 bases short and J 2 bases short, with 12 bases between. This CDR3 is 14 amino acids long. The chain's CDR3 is CASSPGTVQETQYF. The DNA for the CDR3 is TGTGCCAGCAGCCCCGGGACGGTGCAAGAGACCCAGTACTTC.

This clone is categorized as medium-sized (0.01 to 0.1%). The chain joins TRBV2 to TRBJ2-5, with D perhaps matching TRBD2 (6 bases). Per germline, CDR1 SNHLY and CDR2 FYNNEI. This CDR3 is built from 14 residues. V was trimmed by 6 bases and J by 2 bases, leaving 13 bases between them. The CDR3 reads CASSPSAVQETQYF. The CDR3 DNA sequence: TGTGCCAGCAGCCCTAGCGCGGTTCAAGAGACCCAGTACTTC.

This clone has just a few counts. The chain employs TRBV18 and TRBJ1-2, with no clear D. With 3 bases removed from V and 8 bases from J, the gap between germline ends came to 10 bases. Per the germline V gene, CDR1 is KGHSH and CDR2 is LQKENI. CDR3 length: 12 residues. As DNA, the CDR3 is TGTGCCAGCTCACCCGAGACAAAGGGCTACACCTTC. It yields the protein CASSPETKGYTF.

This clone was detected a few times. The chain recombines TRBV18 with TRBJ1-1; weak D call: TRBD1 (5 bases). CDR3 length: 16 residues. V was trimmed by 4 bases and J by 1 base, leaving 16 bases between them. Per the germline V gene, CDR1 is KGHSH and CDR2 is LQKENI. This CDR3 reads CASSQWQGRRNTEAFF. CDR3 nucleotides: TGTGCCAGCTCACAGTGGCAGGGACGGCGGAACACTGAAGCTTTCTTT.

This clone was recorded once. In DNA, the CDR3 is TGCAGCGTTGAAATGCTGCTGGGGGAGCAGTTCTTC. This translates into CSVEMLLGEQFF. The chain combines TRBV29-1 with TRBJ2-1; no reliable D call. The V end lost 2 bases, the J end lost 10 bases, and 12 bases lay between the germline ends. The CDR3 contains 12 residues. Germline CDR1 and CDR2: SQVTM and ANQGSEA.

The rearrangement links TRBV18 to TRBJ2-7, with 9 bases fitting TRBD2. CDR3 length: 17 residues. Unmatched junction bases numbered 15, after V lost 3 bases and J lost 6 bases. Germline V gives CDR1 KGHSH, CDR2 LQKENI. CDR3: CASSPIRDRGAGGEQYF. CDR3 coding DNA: TGTGCCAGCTCACCCATCCGGGACAGAGGAGCGGGGGGCGAGCAGTACTTC.

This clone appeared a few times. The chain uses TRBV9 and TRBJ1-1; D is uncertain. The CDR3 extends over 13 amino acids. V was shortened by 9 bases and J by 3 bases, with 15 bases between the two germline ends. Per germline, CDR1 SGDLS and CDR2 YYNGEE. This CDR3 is CATTDLRDTEAFF. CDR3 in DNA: TGTGCCACCACGGACCTAAGGGACACTGAAGCTTTCTTT.

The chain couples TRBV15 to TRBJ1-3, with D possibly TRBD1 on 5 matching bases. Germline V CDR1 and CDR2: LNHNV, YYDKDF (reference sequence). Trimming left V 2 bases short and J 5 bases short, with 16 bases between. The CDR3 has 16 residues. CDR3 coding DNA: TGTGCCACCAGCAGAAGTCCGGGACCTCAAAGAAACACCATATATTTT. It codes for CATSRSPGPQRNTIYF.

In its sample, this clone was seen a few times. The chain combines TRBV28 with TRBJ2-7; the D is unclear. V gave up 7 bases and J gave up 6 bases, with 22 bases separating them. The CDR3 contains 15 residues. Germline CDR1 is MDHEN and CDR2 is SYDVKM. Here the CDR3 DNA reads TGTGCCAGCACCCAAACTTCTCCCTGGGCCGGCGAGCAGTACTTC. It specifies CASTQTSPWAGEQYF.

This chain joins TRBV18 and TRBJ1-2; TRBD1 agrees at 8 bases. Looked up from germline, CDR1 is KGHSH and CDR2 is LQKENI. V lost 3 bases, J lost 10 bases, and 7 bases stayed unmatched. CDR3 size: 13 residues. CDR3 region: CASSPSGQDFYTF. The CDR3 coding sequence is TGTGCCAGCTCACCCTCGGGACAGGACTTCTACACCTTC. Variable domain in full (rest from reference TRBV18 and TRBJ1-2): NAGVMQNPRHLVRRRGQEARLRCSPMKGHSHVYWYRQLPEEGLKFMVYLQKENIIDESGMPKERFSAEFPKEGPSILRIQQVVRGDSAAYFCASSPSGQDFYTFGSGTRLTVV.